This T cell receptor beta chain was observed in a study of technical replicates of blood from several donors. This CDR3 is built from 16 residues. After removal of 0 bases from V and 3 bases from J, the junction contained 6 bases not matched to a gene. Looked up from germline, CDR1 is SGHDT and CDR2 is YYEEEE. Some clones are missing from TCRdb's copy, which holds only in-frame ones; the method was immunoSEQ multiplex PCR. The data contain about 75,000 clones, around 97% of them seen just once; the ten biggest clones take up 0.18%. Sequences were obtained from T cells isolated from PBMCs. The rearrangement links TRBV5-6 to TRBJ2-4, with 7 positions matching TRBD2. The clonotype originates from a human donor in good health. CDR3 sequence: CASSLAEGDYKNIQYF. DNA for the CDR3: TGTGCCAGCAGCTTGGCCGAAGGGGACTACAAAAACATTCAGTACTTC.